This T cell receptor beta chain came from a study of shared clonotypes between healthy human individuals. Overall study: Each donor contributed plates that comprised three CD4 naive, three CD4 memory, two CD8 naive and one CD8 memory.

Trimming removed 5 bases at V and 3 bases at J, with 11 bases between. The CDR3 is made up of 13 amino acids. The germline V gene encodes CDR1 SGHVS and CDR2 FQNEAQ. The naive CD8 population came from CD45RO-negative cells selected for CCR7, without terminally differentiated effector memory CD45RA+ cells. For each subset, genomic DNA was distributed in equal portions over several immunoSEQ plates. Clones were read by immunoSEQ multiplex PCR, and TCRdb kept only the in-frame ones, dropping some. The table records around 2,000,000 clones, about 95% of them present only once. The material sequenced was naive CD8+ T cells sorted from blood. The receptor comes from a man aged 18 to 29 in good health. The gene calls are TRBV7-8 and TRBJ2-7; D gene unclear. The CDR3 coding sequence is TGTGCCAGCAGCCCCCCGGAAGGCTACGAGCAGTACTTC. It translates to CASSPPEGYEQYF.